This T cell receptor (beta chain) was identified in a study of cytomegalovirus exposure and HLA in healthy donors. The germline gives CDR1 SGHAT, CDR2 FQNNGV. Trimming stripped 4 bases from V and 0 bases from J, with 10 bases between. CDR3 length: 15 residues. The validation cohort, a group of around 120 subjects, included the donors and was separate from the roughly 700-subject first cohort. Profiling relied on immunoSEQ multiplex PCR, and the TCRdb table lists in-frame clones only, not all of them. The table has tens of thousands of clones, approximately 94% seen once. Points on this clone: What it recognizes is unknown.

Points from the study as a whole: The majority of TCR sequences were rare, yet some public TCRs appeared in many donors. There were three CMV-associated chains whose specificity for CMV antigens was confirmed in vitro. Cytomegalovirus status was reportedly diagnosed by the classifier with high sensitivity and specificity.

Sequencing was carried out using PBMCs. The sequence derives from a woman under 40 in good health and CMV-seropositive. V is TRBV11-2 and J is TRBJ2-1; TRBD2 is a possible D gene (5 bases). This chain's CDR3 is CASSSGLDSYNEQFF. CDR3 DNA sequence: TGTGCCAGCAGCTCCGGACTGGACTCCTACAATGAGCAGTTCTTC.